The rows below give T cell receptor beta chains drawn from one sample of a study of OX40 agonist ivuxolimab in advanced cancers. The method was immunoSEQ multiplex PCR; TCRdb's version includes in-frame clones alone and lacks a portion of them. Of about 35,000 clones in the sample, nearly 85% were seen once. This specimen was CD4+ or CD8+ T cells sorted from blood, taken in a trial of the OX40 agonist ivuxolimab. These receptors were obtained from an adult with an advanced solid tumor such as melanoma, head and neck, liver or kidney cancer. The CDR3 runs from the conserved cysteine through the conserved F or W. Each record gives: J gene, clone size, D gene, V gene, CDR3 DNA, CDR3 protein. The D gene is left open where the match is weak. Some rows mark clone size as missing; the rest say once, few, many or name a class of expanded clone.

j_gene: TRBJ2-7; abundance: NA; d_gene: TRBD1; v_gene: TRBV7-9; CDR3nt: TGTGCCAGCACCGGGACAGGATCCTACTACGAGCAGTACTTC; CDR3aa: CASTGTGSYYEQYF
j_gene: TRBJ2-3; abundance: NA; d_gene: NA; v_gene: TRBV13; CDR3nt: TGTGCCAGCAGCTTGTTGGATACGCAGTATTTT; CDR3aa: CASSLLDTQYF
j_gene: TRBJ2-7; abundance: NA; d_gene: NA; v_gene: TRBV6-1; CDR3nt: TGTGCCAGCACTAAGACAGTAGCCTACGAGCAGTACTTC; CDR3aa: CASTKTVAYEQYF
j_gene: TRBJ2-3; abundance: NA; d_gene: TRBD1; v_gene: TRBV5-6; CDR3nt: TGTGCCAGCAGCTGGGACAGGGGCACAGATACGCAGTATTTT; CDR3aa: CASSWDRGTDTQYF
j_gene: TRBJ1-2; abundance: NA; d_gene: TRBD1; v_gene: TRBV27; CDR3nt: TGTGCCAGCACCGATGGACAGGGGAGCGGCTACACCTTC; CDR3aa: CASTDGQGSGYTF
j_gene: TRBJ1-1; abundance: NA; d_gene: TRBD1; v_gene: TRBV9; CDR3nt: TGTGCCAGCAGCGCCTACCGGGACAGTCTAACTGAAGCTTTCTTT; CDR3aa: CASSAYRDSLTEAFF
j_gene: TRBJ1-2; abundance: NA; d_gene: NA; v_gene: TRBV10-2; CDR3nt: TGCGCCAGCAGGGACAAAGGCTACACCTTC; CDR3aa: CASRDKGYTF
j_gene: TRBJ2-5; abundance: NA; d_gene: TRBD2; v_gene: TRBV7-9; CDR3nt: TGTGCCAGTCGGGACGGGGGGAAGACCCAGTACTTC; CDR3aa: CASRDGGKTQYF
j_gene: TRBJ2-6; abundance: NA; d_gene: NA; v_gene: TRBV19; CDR3nt: TGTGCCAGTACCATACGGGACAGGGCCAACGTCCTGACTTTC; CDR3aa: CASTIRDRANVLTF
j_gene: TRBJ2-1; abundance: medium-sized; d_gene: TRBD2; v_gene: TRBV19; CDR3nt: TGTGCCAGTAGTATGGGCGGGAGCTCCTACAATGAGCAGTTCTTC; CDR3aa: CASSMGGSSYNEQFF
j_gene: TRBJ1-6; abundance: NA; d_gene: TRBD1; v_gene: TRBV7-2; CDR3nt: TGTGCCAGCAGCCTAGGACAGGGGGTTTCACCCCTCCACTTT; CDR3aa: CASSLGQGVSPLHF
j_gene: TRBJ2-7; abundance: NA; d_gene: NA; v_gene: TRBV30; CDR3nt: TGTGCCTGGAGTGTGGCCCAGTCCTACGAGCAGTACTTC; CDR3aa: CAWSVAQSYEQYF
j_gene: TRBJ1-1; abundance: NA; d_gene: NA; v_gene: TRBV19; CDR3nt: TGTGCCAGTAGTATGGGGACAATTGAAGCTTTCTTT; CDR3aa: CASSMGTIEAFF
j_gene: TRBJ1-1; abundance: NA; d_gene: TRBD1; v_gene: TRBV11-3; CDR3nt: TGTGCCAGCAGCTTAGGGCAGGGGGACACTGAAGCTTTCTTT; CDR3aa: CASSLGQGDTEAFF
j_gene: TRBJ1-2; abundance: large; d_gene: NA; v_gene: TRBV19; CDR3nt: TGTGCCAGTAGCAACTTCGCGAATGGCTACACCTTC; CDR3aa: CASSNFANGYTF
j_gene: TRBJ1-2; abundance: NA; d_gene: NA; v_gene: TRBV29-1; CDR3nt: TGCAGCGTTGAGGAAGGCTTCGGAGCTAACTATGGCTACACCTTC; CDR3aa: CSVEEGFGANYGYTF
j_gene: TRBJ2-7; abundance: NA; d_gene: TRBD2; v_gene: TRBV2; CDR3nt: TGTGCCAGCAGTGAACTGGGGGCTAGCGGGAGCTACGAGCAGTACTTC; CDR3aa: CASSELGASGSYEQYF
j_gene: TRBJ2-3; abundance: NA; d_gene: NA; v_gene: TRBV11-2; CDR3nt: TGTGCCAGCACCCCAGGTACCCTCGTCGCCTCAGATACGCAGTATTTT; CDR3aa: CASTPGTLVASDTQYF
j_gene: TRBJ1-2; abundance: NA; d_gene: NA; v_gene: TRBV27; CDR3nt: TGTGCCAGCAGTCCTTGGAGCGTTTGGGACTATGGCTACACCTTC; CDR3aa: CASSPWSVWDYGYTF
j_gene: TRBJ1-1; abundance: few; d_gene: NA; v_gene: TRBV10-2; CDR3nt: TGCGCCAGCGCGGATTCCAGTCCCACGGAAGCTTTCTTT; CDR3aa: CASADSSPTEAFF
j_gene: TRBJ2-3; abundance: NA; d_gene: NA; v_gene: TRBV29-1; CDR3nt: TGCAGCGCCGTCGAGAGGATCACAGATACGCAGTATTTT; CDR3aa: CSAVERITDTQYF
j_gene: TRBJ1-2; abundance: NA; d_gene: NA; v_gene: TRBV5-5; CDR3nt: TGTGCCAGCAGCTTGGGGGCTTCTTCTAACTATGGCTACACCTTC; CDR3aa: CASSLGASSNYGYTF
j_gene: TRBJ2-2; abundance: NA; d_gene: TRBD2; v_gene: TRBV14; CDR3nt: TGTGCCAGCAGCCAAGGCGGGAGCGGGGAGCTGTTTTTT; CDR3aa: CASSQGGSGELFF
j_gene: TRBJ1-2; abundance: NA; d_gene: NA; v_gene: TRBV4-3; CDR3nt: TGCGCCAGCAGCCAAGATCGGGGAATCTATGGCTACACCTTC; CDR3aa: CASSQDRGIYGYTF
j_gene: TRBJ2-1; abundance: NA; d_gene: NA; v_gene: TRBV30; CDR3nt: TGTGCCTGGAGTCCTACCGGACAGTATAAATTCTTC; CDR3aa: CAWSPTGQYKFF
j_gene: TRBJ2-7; abundance: once; d_gene: TRBD2; v_gene: TRBV5-1; CDR3nt: TGCGCCAGCAGCTGGGGGGGATACGAGCAGTACTTC; CDR3aa: CASSWGGYEQYF
j_gene: TRBJ2-3; abundance: NA; d_gene: TRBD1; v_gene: TRBV7-9; CDR3nt: TGTGCCAGCAGCTTACCAATCGGGACAGGGGGCGCAGATACGCAGTATTTT; CDR3aa: CASSLPIGTGGADTQYF
j_gene: TRBJ2-1; abundance: NA; d_gene: TRBD1; v_gene: TRBV4-1; CDR3nt: TGCGCCAGCAGCCAACAGACCGGGACAGGGGGCTCTGAGCAGTTCTTC; CDR3aa: CASSQQTGTGGSEQFF
j_gene: TRBJ2-7; abundance: few; d_gene: NA; v_gene: TRBV5-1; CDR3nt: TGCGCCAGCAGCTTGGGATGGGGTTCGAACTACGAGCAGTACTTC; CDR3aa: CASSLGWGSNYEQYF
j_gene: TRBJ2-7; abundance: NA; d_gene: NA; v_gene: TRBV4-1; CDR3nt: TGCGCCAGCAGCCAAGTAACTGAGACAGCCTACGAGCAGTACTTC; CDR3aa: CASSQVTETAYEQYF
j_gene: TRBJ1-1; abundance: NA; d_gene: TRBD1; v_gene: TRBV19; CDR3nt: TGTGCCAGTACTACCGGGACAGGGCTCACTGAAGCTTTCTTT; CDR3aa: CASTTGTGLTEAFF
j_gene: TRBJ1-1; abundance: once; d_gene: NA; v_gene: TRBV7-3; CDR3nt: TGTGCCAGCAGCTTAGAGGGGAACACTGAAGCTTTCTTT; CDR3aa: CASSLEGNTEAFF
j_gene: TRBJ2-3; abundance: NA; d_gene: TRBD2; v_gene: TRBV29-1; CDR3nt: TGCAGCGTTGAGGCTAGCGGGGAGGTAGATACGCAGTATTTT; CDR3aa: CSVEASGEVDTQYF
j_gene: TRBJ1-2; abundance: medium-sized; d_gene: TRBD1; v_gene: TRBV7-9; CDR3nt: TGTGCCAGCAGCATTACTTTACGGACAGGCAACACTAACTATGGCTACACCTTC; CDR3aa: CASSITLRTGNTNYGYTF
j_gene: TRBJ2-7; abundance: once; d_gene: TRBD1; v_gene: TRBV9; CDR3nt: TGTGCCAGCAGCGTAGCTACAGGGGGAGCCTACGAGCAGTACTTC; CDR3aa: CASSVATGGAYEQYF
j_gene: TRBJ1-1; abundance: NA; d_gene: NA; v_gene: TRBV4-3; CDR3nt: TGCGCCAGCAGCCAAGATCGAGGCCTCACTGAAGCTTTCTTT; CDR3aa: CASSQDRGLTEAFF
j_gene: TRBJ2-7; abundance: NA; d_gene: NA; v_gene: TRBV7-3; CDR3nt: TGTGCCAGCAGCCTAGGGTTGGGGAGCTCCTACGAGCAGTACTTC; CDR3aa: CASSLGLGSSYEQYF
j_gene: TRBJ1-3; abundance: few; d_gene: NA; v_gene: TRBV9; CDR3nt: TGTGCCAGCAGCGTAGGCGGGACGGGAAACACCATATATTTT; CDR3aa: CASSVGGTGNTIYF
j_gene: TRBJ2-3; abundance: NA; d_gene: TRBD1; v_gene: TRBV27; CDR3nt: TGTGCCAGCAGTTTACTTACAGGGGCTAGCACAGATACGCAGTATTTT; CDR3aa: CASSLLTGASTDTQYF
j_gene: TRBJ2-2; abundance: NA; d_gene: TRBD1; v_gene: TRBV7-9; CDR3nt: TGTGCCAGCAGCCTAAACAGGGGCATCGGGGAGCTGTTTTTT; CDR3aa: CASSLNRGIGELFF
j_gene: TRBJ1-5; abundance: NA; d_gene: TRBD1; v_gene: TRBV2; CDR3nt: TGTGCCAGCAGTGAGGGACAGGGGAGCAATCAGCCCCAGCATTTT; CDR3aa: CASSEGQGSNQPQHF
j_gene: TRBJ2-5; abundance: few; d_gene: NA; v_gene: TRBV15; CDR3nt: TGTGCCACCAGAGGGTCGGGGGACTCTGAGACCCAGTACTTC; CDR3aa: CATRGSGDSETQYF
j_gene: TRBJ1-1; abundance: few; d_gene: NA; v_gene: TRBV7-3; CDR3nt: TGTGCCAGCAGCCTTCATGGGGGGAGCACTGAAGCTTTCTTT; CDR3aa: CASSLHGGSTEAFF
j_gene: TRBJ2-5; abundance: NA; d_gene: NA; v_gene: TRBV4-1; CDR3nt: TGCGCCAGCAGCCAAGAAGGAGGCTGGGAGACCCAGTACTTC; CDR3aa: CASSQEGGWETQYF
j_gene: TRBJ2-7; abundance: NA; d_gene: TRBD2; v_gene: TRBV5-1; CDR3nt: TGCGCCAGCAGCACAGGGACTAGCGGAGATGTATACGAGCAGTACTTC; CDR3aa: CASSTGTSGDVYEQYF
j_gene: TRBJ2-5; abundance: NA; d_gene: NA; v_gene: TRBV7-9; CDR3nt: TGTGCCAGCAGCTTTGATGGGGCGGGGCCCAAGGAGACCCAGTACTTC; CDR3aa: CASSFDGAGPKETQYF
j_gene: TRBJ2-7; abundance: NA; d_gene: TRBD2; v_gene: TRBV5-4; CDR3nt: TGTGCCAGCAGCTTGTCCGGGACTAGCGACGAGCAGTACTTC; CDR3aa: CASSLSGTSDEQYF
j_gene: TRBJ2-5; abundance: NA; d_gene: NA; v_gene: TRBV6-6; CDR3nt: TGTGCCAGCAGTTACTCGGTGCAGGGAGTTTTTGAGACCCAGTACTTC; CDR3aa: CASSYSVQGVFETQYF
j_gene: TRBJ1-1; abundance: NA; d_gene: NA; v_gene: TRBV7-9; CDR3nt: TGTGCCAGCAGCTTGGAACAGGTTGAAGCTTTCTTT; CDR3aa: CASSLEQVEAFF
j_gene: TRBJ2-5; abundance: NA; d_gene: NA; v_gene: TRBV7-9; CDR3nt: TGTGCCAGCAGCTTAATCCGCCAAGAGACCCAGTACTTC; CDR3aa: CASSLIRQETQYF